The 31 T cell receptor beta chains listed next were all sequenced from one sample in a study of blood T cells in healthy people across ages. With a J-beta primer mix and a sample-barcoded 5' primer, a second PCR ran about 6 to 11 cycles. TCRdb redid the calling of the 5' RACE reads with MiXCR, one entry per CDR3 protein. The top ten hold approximately 25% of the sample, which has 540,000 or so distinct CDR3 sequences, around half seen once. The specimen was blood. All receptors come from a man aged 80 or over in good health.

This clonotype was counted between two and nine times. This sequence joins TRBV7-9 and TRBJ2-1; 7 bases line up with TRBD2. Germline CDR1 reads SEHNR; CDR2 reads FQNEAQ (reference sequence). The trim removed 5 bases at V and 4 bases at J, leaving 8 bases unmatched. This CDR3 spans 15 amino acids. CDR3 in amino acids: CASSTRGSLYNEQFF. CDR3 nucleotides: TGTGCCAGCAGCACGCGGGGGAGTCTTTACAATGAGCAGTTCTTC.

The chain couples TRBV12-3 or TRBV12-4 to TRBJ2-1; 11 bases agree with TRBD2. The CDR3 runs to 17 residues. The V segment lost 3 bases and the J segment 2 bases; nucleotides outside the gene matches: 6. Here the CDR3 DNA reads TGTGCCAGCAGTTTTTCTAGCGGGAGGTTCACCTACAATGAGCAGTTCTTC. Residues: CASSFSSGRFTYNEQFF.

Worth noting for this clonotype: A much larger clone sits a single nucleotide away, making a read error possible. CDR3 in amino acids: CASSATGYNEQFF. The CDR3 region has the DNA TGTGCCAGCAGTGCCACAGGGTACAATGAGCAGTTCTTC. This chain connects TRBV6-6 to TRBJ2-1, with D maybe TRBD1 (6 bases). The length of the CDR3 is 13 residues. Trimming left V 5 bases short and J 4 bases short, with 9 bases between. In germline, CDR1 is MNHNY, CDR2 SVGAGI (reference sequence).

This clonotype was observed at least ten times. The gene calls are TRBV6-5 and TRBJ2-2; D is uncertain. The V end was cut by 6 bases, the J end by 1 base, with 9 bases between. The CDR3 is 14 amino acids. CDR1 is MNHEY and CDR2 is SVGAGI in the germline V gene. The CDR3 loop reads CASRGFGNTGELFF. CDR3 bases: TGTGCCAGCAGGGGATTTGGGAACACCGGGGAGCTGTTTTTT.

V gene TRBV20-1 combines with J gene TRBJ2-3; the D gene is possibly TRBD1 (5 bases). The ends were cut back, 4 bases at V and 2 bases at J, with 13 bases in the middle. The CDR3 is 14 amino acids. Germline V gives CDR1 DFQATT, CDR2 SNEGSKA (reference sequence). CDR3 loop: CSANWGGPTDTQYF. CDR3 nucleotide sequence: TGCAGTGCTAATTGGGGCGGACCCACAGATACGCAGTATTTT.

This clonotype was recorded at least ten times. J is TRBJ2-7 and V is TRBV20-1, with D perhaps given as TRBD1 or TRBD2 (6 bases each). The CDR3 is made up of 11 amino acids. Trimming removed 6 bases at V and 5 bases at J, with 11 bases between. CDR1 is DFQATT and CDR2 is SNEGSKA in the germline V gene (reference sequence). The CDR3 sequence: CSAPGGDEQYF. In nucleotides, the CDR3 is TGCAGTGCCCCCGGGGGCGACGAGCAGTACTTC.

The J gene is TRBJ2-3, the V gene TRBV7-6; the D is unclear. Trimming left V 5 bases short and J 2 bases short, with 11 bases between. Germline values: CDR1 SGHVS, CDR2 FNYEAQ. The CDR3 is 14 residues long. DNA for the CDR3: TGTGCCAGCAGCAACCGAGGCCACACAGATACGCAGTATTTT. It codes for CASSNRGHTDTQYF.

The chain uses TRBV28 and TRBJ2-4; D not certain. The CDR3 loop spans 15 amino acids. Germline loops: CDR1 MDHEN, CDR2 SYDVKM. Deletions cut 2 bases from V and 0 bases from J, with 8 bases between. The CDR3: CASSLDRVAKNIQYF. CDR3 nucleotide sequence: TGTGCCAGCAGTTTAGATCGGGTAGCCAAAAACATTCAGTACTTC. The complete variable domain, with remaining parts taken from reference TRBV28 and TRBJ2-4, reads DVKVTQSSRYLVKRTGEKVFLECVQDMDHENMFWYRQDPGLGLRLIYFSYDVKMKEKGDIPEGYSVSREKKERFSLILESASTNQTSMYLCASSLDRVAKNIQYFGAGTRLSVL.

The J gene is TRBJ2-7, the V gene TRBV6-6, with 7 bases matching TRBD1. Per the germline V gene, CDR1 is MNHNY and CDR2 is SVGAGI (reference sequence). CDR3 length: 13 amino acids. The ends lost 6 bases at V and 6 bases at J; junction bases unmatched: 8. DNA for the CDR3: TGTGCCAGCAGGTCCGGGACAGTCCCCGAGCAGTACTTC. This translates into CASRSGTVPEQYF.

V usage is TRBV28 and J usage is TRBJ2-4; a possible D gene is TRBD2 (7 bases). V was clipped by 10 bases and J by 5 bases, with 15 bases between them. CDR1 MDHEN and CDR2 SYDVKM come from the germline V gene. The CDR3 length is 13 residues. Here the CDR3 reads CATRGGGQNIQYF. The CDR3 region has the DNA TGTGCCACCCGCGGGGGCGGTCAAAACATTCAGTACTTC.

This clonotype came up a few times. The genes are TRBV9 and TRBJ1-6, with D maybe TRBD1 (6 bases). Trimming left V 0 bases short and J 4 bases short, with 11 bases between. The CDR3 loop spans 16 amino acids. Germline V gives CDR1 SGDLS, CDR2 YYNGEE. CDR3 DNA sequence: TGTGCCAGCAGCGTAGGAGGCGGACAGTATAATTCACCCCTCCACTTT. It translates to CASSVGGGQYNSPLHF. Together with reference TRBV9 and TRBJ1-6, the CDR3 gives the full variable domain: DSGVTQTPKHLITATGQRVTLRCSPRSGDLSVYWYQQSLDQGLQFLIQYYNGEERAKGNILERFSAQQFPDLHSELNLSSLELGDSALYFCASSVGGGQYNSPLHFGNGTRLTVT.

The genes are TRBV2 and TRBJ1-1, with D possibly matching TRBD1 (6 bases). Germline CDR1 is SNHLY and CDR2 is FYNNEI. V was cut by 11 bases and J by 1 base, with 17 bases left in between. The CDR3 has 14 residues. The CDR3 protein is CAVLRGGTNTEAFF. The DNA for the CDR3 is TGTGCCGTCCTAAGGGGGGGAACGAACACTGAAGCTTTCTTT.

The chain combines TRBV7-8 with TRBJ1-6; D perhaps matches TRBD1 (5 bases). The V gene lost 5 bases and the J gene lost 10 bases, with 21 bases spanning the gap. The CDR3 extends over 16 amino acids. Germline V gene data show CDR1 as SGHVS and CDR2 as FQNEAQ. The CDR3 protein is CASSPQGRGRVSPLHF. DNA of the CDR3: TGTGCCAGCAGCCCTCAGGGTAGGGGAAGGGTCTCACCCCTCCACTTT.

The sample holds many counts of this clonotype. The genes are TRBV6-6 and TRBJ2-1; 10 positions match TRBD2. Germline V gives CDR1 MNHNY, CDR2 SVGAGI (reference sequence). The V gene end was trimmed by 4 bases and the J gene end by 7 bases; junction bases not matched to a gene: 4. The CDR3 runs 14 residues. CDR3 protein: CASSSSGGANEQFF. CDR3 DNA: TGTGCCAGCAGTTCCAGCGGGGGGGCGAATGAGCAGTTCTTC.

The CDR3 loop reads CASSARGIVAKNIQYF. CDR3 bases: TGTGCCAGCAGCGCCAGGGGGATCGTGGCCAAAAACATTCAGTACTTC. The chain couples TRBV2 to TRBJ2-4; 7 bases are shared with TRBD1. J gave up 1 base and V 6 bases, and 9 bases lay outside the gene matches. In germline, CDR1 is SNHLY, CDR2 FYNNEI. CDR3 size: 16 residues.

This sequence joins TRBV20-1 and TRBJ2-1; TRBD2 matches at 7 bases. Trimming removed 0 bases from V and 7 bases from J; junction bases left unmatched: 12. Per the germline V gene, CDR1 is DFQATT and CDR2 is SNEGSKA (reference sequence). The CDR3 runs 16 residues. The CDR3 reads CSARDPRQGGMNEQFF. The CDR3 nucleotides are TGCAGTGCTAGAGATCCCCGGCAGGGAGGGATGAATGAGCAGTTCTTC.

This clonotype has only a few counts. V gene TRBV7-8 combines with J gene TRBJ2-5; either TRBD1 or TRBD2 may supply D (5 bases each). Matching the DNA end better, TRBJ2-7 makes the J call doubtful. CDR3 length: 14 amino acids. Per the germline V gene, CDR1 is SGHVS and CDR2 is FQNEAQ. CDR3 amino acids: CASSLTGEGSEQYF. CDR3 DNA: TGTGCCAGCAGCTTAACAGGAGAGGGCTCCGAGCAGTACTTC.

This rearrangement joins TRBV14 to TRBJ2-4; 9 positions agree with TRBD1. The J call may be wrong; the DNA end is better matched by TRBJ2-5. The CDR3 has 13 residues. The germline V gene encodes CDR1 SGHDN and CDR2 FVKESK. CDR3 protein: CASSPGQGWTQYF. DNA of the CDR3: TGTGCCAGCAGCCCGGGACAGGGCTGGACCCAGTACTTC.

The chain links TRBV20-1 to TRBJ2-3; the match to TRBD2 covers 10 bases. Germline loops: CDR1 DFQATT, CDR2 SNEGSKA (reference sequence). CDR3 size: 14 residues. V lost 7 bases, J lost 6 bases, and 10 bases stayed unmatched. The CDR3 is CSVQRGGRVDTQYF. Here the CDR3 DNA reads TGCAGTGTCCAGCGGGGGGGCCGTGTGGATACGCAGTATTTT.

This clonotype has more than one count but fewer than ten. The J gene is TRBJ2-5, the V gene TRBV7-2; 11 positions agree with TRBD2. Per the germline V gene, CDR1 is SGHTA and CDR2 is FQGNSA. The CDR3 runs to 16 residues. Trimming took 6 bases from V and 4 from J; bases not matched to a gene: 10. The CDR3 loop reads CASSFNLAGGGETQYF. CDR3 bases: TGTGCCAGCAGTTTTAACCTAGCGGGAGGCGGAGAGACCCAGTACTTC.

The J gene is TRBJ1-2, the V gene TRBV20-1; no firm D call. In germline, CDR1 is DFQATT, CDR2 SNEGSKA (reference sequence). Between the trimmed V and J ends, which lost 3 bases and 6 bases, there was a span of 11 bases. The CDR3 covers 12 residues. CDR3 protein: CSARVKDHGYTF. Here the CDR3 DNA reads TGCAGTGCTAGGGTCAAGGACCATGGCTACACCTTC.

The rearrangement links TRBV4-2 to TRBJ2-3, with TRBD2 identical over 7 bases. Per the germline V gene, CDR1 is LGHNA and CDR2 is YNFKEQ. The CDR3 totals 16 residues. The trim removed 1 base at V and 1 base at J, leaving 5 bases unmatched. As DNA, the CDR3 is TGTGCCAGCAGCCAAGTAAGCGGGACTGGCACAGATACGCAGTATTTT. Its protein is CASSQVSGTGTDTQYF.

V usage is TRBV7-9 and J usage is TRBJ2-2; tentatively, D is TRBD1 or TRBD2 (5 bases each). The V end lost 4 bases, the J end lost 6 bases, and 21 bases lay between the germline ends. The CDR3 length is 17 residues. CDR1 SEHNR and CDR2 FQNEAQ come from the germline V gene (reference sequence). This chain's CDR3 is CASSSSPGTGRPGELFF. CDR3 sequence (DNA): TGTGCCAGCAGCTCGTCCCCCGGGACGGGGCGCCCCGGGGAGCTGTTTTTT.

The chain carries TRBV28 and TRBJ2-4; possibly TRBD2 for D (5 bases). The end of the DNA fits TRBJ2-7 better, so the J call may be wrong. In germline, CDR1 is MDHEN, CDR2 SYDVKM. The CDR3 covers 14 residues. This chain's CDR3 is CASSPRRVTYEQYF. The CDR3 bases are TGTGCCAGCAGCCCCCGGCGGGTTACCTACGAGCAGTACTTC.

Regarding this clonotype: Germline and junction disagree at one end, which may indicate a read error. V gene TRBV3-1 combines with J gene TRBJ2-1; 7 bases are shared with TRBD2. The V gene's germline CDR1 is LGHDT and CDR2 YNNKEL (reference sequence). The CDR3 length is 18 residues. CDR3 amino acids: CAGSQEPSLAAPYNEQFF. CDR3 nucleotides: TGTGCCGGCAGCCAAGAACCATCCCTAGCGGCCCCCTACAATGAGCAGTTCTTC.

The V and J genes are TRBV7-2 and TRBJ2-3; D call uncertain. This CDR3 comprises 16 residues. Germline-derived CDR1 and CDR2 are SGHTA and FQGNSA. The ends were cut back, 1 base at V and 3 bases at J, with 14 bases in the middle. CDR3 sequence reads: CASSLGLGIGTDTQYF. DNA of the CDR3: TGTGCCAGCAGCTTAGGTTTGGGTATCGGGACAGATACGCAGTATTTT.

For the CDR3, the DNA is TGTGCCAGCAGCCCCCGGCGGGTCCAGCGGGGGGACCCGATGGTAAGGACCTACAATGAGCAGTTCTTC. Translated: CASSPRRVQRGDPMVRTYNEQFF. The chain employs TRBV11-2 and TRBJ2-1; 9 bases match TRBD2. The CDR3 extends over 23 amino acids. V was pared by 5 bases and J by 2 bases, with 28 bases of the junction left unmatched. Germline values: CDR1 SGHAT, CDR2 FQNNGV. Filled out from reference TRBV11-2 and TRBJ2-1, the complete variable domain reads EAGVAQSPRYKIIEKRQSVAFWCNPISGHATLYWYQQILGQGPKLLIQFQNNGVVDDSQLPKDRFSAERLKGVDSTLKIQPAKLEDSAVYLCASSPRRVQRGDPMVRTYNEQFFGPGTRLTVL.

This clonotype appeared a single time. This chain uses TRBV24-1 with TRBJ2-4; 7 positions match TRBD2. The DNA matches TRBJ2-5 better at its end, which makes the J call doubtful. The length of the CDR3 is 14 residues. The germline CDR1 and CDR2 sequences are KGHDR and SFDVKD. The CDR3 region has the DNA TGTGCCACCAGTGATGGGGGACTACAAGAGACCCAGTACTTC. As protein: CATSDGGLQETQYF.

The rearrangement uses TRBV20-1 and TRBJ2-1; D might be TRBD1 (6 bases). The CDR3 is made up of 13 amino acids. Germline-derived CDR1 and CDR2 are DFQATT and SNEGSKA (reference sequence). V was pared by 1 base and J by 8 bases, with 12 bases between. The CDR3 region has the DNA TGCAGTGCTAGAGCCCACAAGGGGGATGAGCAGTTCTTC. Translation: CSARAHKGDEQFF.

The chain employs TRBV20-1 and TRBJ1-6, with 11 bases aligning to TRBD1. J gave up 10 bases and V 6 bases, and 8 bases lay outside the gene matches. Germline V gene sequence: CDR1 DFQATT, CDR2 SNEGSKA (reference sequence). The length of the CDR3 is 14 residues. The CDR3, as DNA: TGCAGTGCAAAGAGGACAGGGGGCTACTCACCCCTCCACTTT. Translated: CSAKRTGGYSPLHF.

The chain carries TRBV20-1 and TRBJ2-1; possibly TRBD1 or TRBD2 for D (5 bases each). Deletions cut 6 bases from V and 12 bases from J, with 15 bases between. The CDR3 totals 11 residues. Germline CDR1 and CDR2: DFQATT and SNEGSKA (reference sequence). CDR3 sequence: CSADTRDVQFF. In DNA form, the CDR3 reads TGCAGTGCGGACACTAGGGATGTGCAGTTCTTC.